Shown below are 16 T cell receptor beta chains from a single sample sequenced in a study of cytomegalovirus exposure and HLA in healthy donors. The PCR was carried out with 60 Vbeta primers and 13 Jbeta primers. Sequencing was performed with immunoSEQ multiplex PCR; in TCRdb, only in-frame clones are kept and a portion is missing. Its listing shows about 130,000 clones. The specimen sequenced was PBMCs. Receptors originate from a woman aged 40-49 years in good health and CMV-seropositive.

V usage is TRBV19 and J usage is TRBJ1-1, with 8 nucleotides matching TRBD1. V dropped 5 bases and J dropped 0; count of bases not matched to a gene: 8. The germline CDR1 and CDR2 sequences are LNHDA and SQIVND (reference sequence). This CDR3 region has 16 residues. This CDR3 reads CASSGGQADMNTEAFF. CDR3 DNA sequence: TGTGCCAGTAGTGGGGGACAGGCCGACATGAACACTGAAGCTTTCTTT.

The gene calls are TRBV27 and TRBJ2-1; 8 bases align to TRBD2. The CDR3 has 16 residues. The trim removed 8 bases at V and 2 bases at J, leaving 11 bases unmatched. In germline, CDR1 is MNHEY, CDR2 SMNVEV (reference sequence). CDR3 residues: CASAMVATSAYNEQFF. The CDR3 DNA reads as TGTGCCAGCGCCATGGTCGCGACTAGCGCCTACAATGAGCAGTTCTTC.

The V gene is TRBV29-1, the J gene TRBJ2-1; tentative D call: TRBD2 (6 bases). The CDR3 consists of 13 residues. Trimming pared 2 bases from V and 9 bases from J, leaving 14 bases between. The germline gives CDR1 SQVTM, CDR2 ANQGSEA. DNA for the CDR3: TGCAGCGTTGAAAGGAGGGCTATTGTTGAGCAGTTCTTC. Amino acids: CSVERRAIVEQFF.

This sequence joins TRBV28 and TRBJ1-4; D is possibly TRBD1 (5 bases). V lost 5 bases to trimming and J lost 6 bases, with 13 bases between them. The CDR3 contains 14 residues. CDR1 is MDHEN and CDR2 is SYDVKM in the germline V gene. CDR3 coding DNA: TGTGCCAGCAGTGGAGGGACCCCGGATGAAAAACTGTTTTTT. Translating it yields CASSGGTPDEKLFF.

The chain combines TRBV7-3 with TRBJ2-2; 9 bases are shared with TRBD1. Germline trimming cut 5 bases from V and 4 bases from J; bases unmatched to any gene: 8. Germline CDR1 is SGHTA and CDR2 is FQGTGA. CDR3 length: 16 amino acids. CDR3 DNA: TGTGCCAGCAGCGTCCAGACAGGGGGAGGCACCGGGGAGCTGTTTTTT. This encodes CASSVQTGGGTGELFF. The full variable domain, with the rest looked up from reference TRBV7-3 and TRBJ2-2, is GAGVSQTPSNKVTEKGKYVELRCDPISGHTALYWYRQSLGQGPEFLIYFQGTGAADDSGLPNDRFFAVRPEGSVSTLKIQRTERGDSAVYLCASSVQTGGGTGELFFGEGSRLTVL.

This sequence joins TRBV5-1 and TRBJ2-2; D may be TRBD2 (6 bases). There are 14 residues in the CDR3. Germline V gene sequence: CDR1 SGHRS, CDR2 YFSETQ. The germline V and J ends were trimmed by 0 bases and 3 bases, with 6 bases remaining between them. CDR3: CASSLAGDTGELFF. CDR3 in DNA: TGCGCCAGCAGCTTGGCGGGGGACACCGGGGAGCTGTTTTTT. Looking up the rest from reference TRBV5-1 and TRBJ2-2 gives the full variable domain: KAGVTQTPRYLIKTRGQQVTLSCSPISGHRSVSWYQQTPGQGLQFLFEYFSETQRNKGNFPGRFSGRQFSNSRSEMNVSTLELGDSALYLCASSLAGDTGELFFGEGSRLTVL.

V and J are TRBV6-5 and TRBJ2-1, with TRBD2 matching 11 bases. CDR3 length: 16 amino acids. Looked up from germline, CDR1 is MNHEY and CDR2 is SVGAGI. The V segment lost 4 bases and the J segment 5 bases; nucleotides outside the gene matches: 7. CDR3 DNA sequence: TGTGCCAGCAGTTGGGTAGCGGGAGGGTTCAACAATGAGCAGTTCTTC. Amino acid sequence: CASSWVAGGFNNEQFF.

CDR3 in amino acids: CATGEDNTGELFF. The CDR3 DNA is TGTGCCACAGGGGAAGATAACACCGGGGAGCTGTTTTTT. The chain recombines TRBV27 with TRBJ2-2, with D possibly being TRBD1 (6 bases). Germline V CDR1 and CDR2: MNHEY, SMNVEV (reference sequence). This CDR3 spans 13 amino acids. Trimming removed 10 bases from V and 2 bases from J, with 11 bases in between.

The chain links TRBV28 to TRBJ2-1; 8 bases agree with TRBD1. The junction had 12 bases not matched to a gene; V was cut back by 2 bases and J by 15 bases. CDR1 and CDR2 (germline): MDHEN, SYDVKM. The CDR3 contains 14 residues. The CDR3 region is CASSLSGVGDRPFF. In DNA form, the CDR3 reads TGTGCCAGCAGTTTAAGCGGTGTTGGGGACAGGCCGTTCTTC.

The V and J genes are TRBV27 and TRBJ2-7; TRBD1 might be the D (6 bases). The CDR3 loop spans 13 amino acids. CDR1 is MNHEY and CDR2 is SMNVEV in the germline V gene (reference sequence). Trimming took off 8 bases at V and 3 bases at J, with 14 bases between the two ends. The CDR3, as DNA: TGTGCCAGCCAGAGACCAGGGGACTACGAGCAGTACTTC. Translation gives CASQRPGDYEQYF.

The chain has TRBV6-6 and TRBJ2-1; 7 bases agree with TRBD1. Trimming removed 7 bases from V and 6 bases from J; junction bases left unmatched: 15. This CDR3 comprises 16 residues. The germline gives CDR1 MNHNY, CDR2 SVGAGI (reference sequence). The CDR3 spells CASTSGRDSLFNEQFF. The CDR3 nucleotides read TGTGCCAGCACTTCCGGCCGGGACAGTCTTTTCAATGAGCAGTTCTTC.

V and J are TRBV7-8 and TRBJ2-7; 14 nucleotides agree with TRBD2. Germline V lookup: CDR1 SGHVS, CDR2 FQNEAQ. The CDR3 spans 14 residues. The V and J ends lost 4 bases and 7 bases, in that order; junction bases with no gene match: 3. CDR3 in amino acids: CASSWTSGRWEQYF. Here the CDR3 DNA reads TGTGCCAGCAGCTGGACTAGCGGGAGGTGGGAGCAGTACTTC. Looking up the rest from reference TRBV7-8 and TRBJ2-7 gives the full variable domain: GAGVSQSPRYKVAKRGQDVALRCDPISGHVSLFWYQQALGQGPEFLTYFQNEAQLDKSGLPSDRFFAERPEGSVSTLKIQRTQQEDSAVYLCASSWTSGRWEQYFGPGTRLTVT.

This chain links TRBV5-6 with TRBJ1-1; D is possibly TRBD1 (6 bases). The CDR3 loop spans 14 amino acids. V gave up 5 bases and J gave up 1 base, with 12 bases separating them. CDR1 is SGHDT and CDR2 is YYEEEE in the germline V gene. The CDR3 region has the DNA TGTGCCAGCAGTCGAGGACAGTCGAACACTGAAGCTTTCTTT. It yields the protein CASSRGQSNTEAFF.

The chain is built from TRBV4-3 and TRBJ1-1; weak D call: TRBD1 (5 bases). Germline loops: CDR1 LGHNA, CDR2 YSLEER. The CDR3 covers 14 residues. V lost 0 bases and J 4 bases, leaving 9 bases between the germline ends. CDR3 residues: CASSQEGLVTEAFF. CDR3 coding DNA: TGCGCCAGCAGCCAAGAGGGGCTAGTCACTGAAGCTTTCTTT.

The rearrangement joins TRBV5-6 to TRBJ2-3; 7 bases fit TRBD2. From germline, CDR1 is SGHDT and CDR2 YYEEEE. The CDR3 spans 15 residues. V gave up 0 bases and J gave up 4 bases; unmatched junction bases: 5. The CDR3 reads CASSLVASGSDTQYF. The CDR3 DNA reads as TGTGCCAGCAGCTTGGTGGCTAGCGGATCAGATACGCAGTATTTT.

The chain couples TRBV19 to TRBJ2-1, with TRBD2 matching over 16 bases. The CDR3 has 18 residues. Trimming cost V 10 bases and J 7 bases; bases outside gene matches: 16. CDR1 LNHDA and CDR2 SQIVND come from the germline V gene (reference sequence). The CDR3 sequence is CANPSGTSGRAKSNEQFF. CDR3 DNA sequence: TGTGCCAACCCATCCGGGACTAGCGGGAGGGCCAAGTCTAATGAGCAGTTCTTC.